This TCR beta chain derives from a study of T cells after yellow fever vaccination. Study summary: SMART-Seq v4 Ultra Low Input prepared libraries from low-cell fractions. The study, taken as a whole, reports: The study re-detected most primary-vaccination clones after the booster (96% CD4, roughly 91% CD8).

The study made its TCR cDNA through 5'RACE template switching. That step introduced a universal primer site along with UMIs. TCRdb recomputed calls from the 5' RACE reads with MiXCR, one row per CDR3 protein. The table records roughly 150,000 distinct CDR3 sequences, approximately 6.7% of them present only once. With 4 bases removed from V and 1 base from J, the gap between germline ends came to 7 bases. Germline V lookup: CDR1 ENHRY, CDR2 SYGVKD. The CDR3 spans 13 residues. A word on this clonotype: Its cognate antigen is unknown.

The TCR was taken from a man between 18 and 35 years old who received the YFV17D yellow fever vaccine. The source was CD4+ T cells sorted from PBMCs, collected around 5 days after the first yellow fever vaccination. This chain links TRBV10-3 with TRBJ1-1; D is undetermined. DNA of the CDR3: TGTGCCATCAGTGGGAGACCGAACACTGAAGCTTTCTTT. This codes for CAISGRPNTEAFF.